This T cell receptor (beta chain) came from a study of CD8 T cells in Susac syndrome. With random hexamers, roughly 0.45 to 1 ug RNA was reverse transcribed. The CDR3 of TCR beta was amplified by immunoSEQ multiplex PCR across 54 Vbeta and 13 Jbeta. TCRdb re-derived calls from the immunoSEQ multiplex PCR reads in MiXCR, one entry per CDR3 protein. This sample has about 80,000 distinct CDR3 sequences; 85% to 95% occur once, and the top ten carry 0.2% to 0.3%. This CDR3 comprises 18 residues. V dropped 3 bases and J dropped 0 bases, with 19 bases sitting between them. Germline V gene sequence: CDR1 MNHEY, CDR2 SMNVEV (reference sequence).

The rearrangement uses TRBV27 and TRBJ2-3; maybe TRBD1 (6 bases). The TCR was taken from a human donor in good health. Material: CD8+ T cells from PBMCs. The CDR3 is CASSFGEETGASTDTQYF. DNA for the CDR3: TGTGCCAGCAGTTTTGGTGAGGAGACAGGAGCTAGCACAGATACGCAGTATTTT.